The next 31 T cell receptor beta chains were all read from a single sample in a study of cytomegalovirus exposure and HLA in healthy donors. With 60 Vbeta and 13 Jbeta primers, the PCR was carried out. Assay: immunoSEQ multiplex PCR; the TCRdb copy retains only in-frame clones and omits some. This table holds 100,000 to 120,000 clones, roughly two thirds found once. The sample comprised PBMCs. The receptor source for this set is a man aged 30 to 39 in good health and CMV-seronegative.

Note on this clone: Germline is not matched at one junction end, which may reflect a read error. J is TRBJ1-3 and V is TRBV6-6; TRBD1 is a possible D gene (6 bases). CDR3 length: 16 residues. Per germline, CDR1 MNHNY and CDR2 SVGAGI (reference sequence). The CDR3 bases are TGTGCCAGCAGTTCCCGGGACACCACTCCTGGGAACACCATATATTTT. It translates to CASSSRDTTPGNTIYF.

V is TRBV7-3 and J is TRBJ1-1; D not resolved. The CDR3 contains 13 residues. V was pared by 4 bases and J by 5 bases, with 11 bases between. Germline-derived CDR1 and CDR2 are SGHTA and FQGTGA. CDR3 protein: CASSSQQATEAFF. DNA for the CDR3: TGTGCCAGCAGCTCCCAACAAGCGACTGAAGCTTTCTTT.

The chain recombines TRBV25-1 with TRBJ2-1; 7 bases map to TRBD1. This CDR3 has 16 residues. The germline gives CDR1 MGHDK, CDR2 SYGVNS. The junction had 7 bases not matched to a gene; V was cut back by 4 bases and J by 1 base. The CDR3 is CASSALTGVSYNEQFF. The DNA for the CDR3 is TGTGCCAGCAGTGCCCTTACAGGGGTGTCCTACAATGAGCAGTTCTTC.

J is TRBJ2-1 and V is TRBV18, with 10 positions matching TRBD2. The ends lost 1 base at V and 6 bases at J; junction bases unmatched: 6. Germline lookup yields CDR1 KGHSH and CDR2 LQKENI. There are 16 residues in the CDR3. Written as DNA, the CDR3 is TGTGCCAGCTCACCACGTTTTTCTAGCGGGAGCAATGAGCAGTTCTTC. Its translation: CASSPRFSSGSNEQFF.

CDR3 nucleotides: TGTGCCAGCAGCTTAGGGGGCCTGAAATACGAGCAGTACTTC. As protein: CASSLGGLKYEQYF. The chain combines TRBV11-2 with TRBJ2-5, with D perhaps matching TRBD1 (5 bases). The end of the DNA aligns better with TRBJ2-7, so the J call may be wrong. The CDR3 extends over 14 amino acids. Germline CDR1 is SGHAT and CDR2 is FQNNGV.

The chain employs TRBV6-6 and TRBJ1-4; D possibly corresponds to TRBD1 (6 bases). The V end was cut by 5 bases, the J end by 13 bases, with 26 bases between. Germline values: CDR1 MNHNY, CDR2 SVGAGI (reference sequence). The CDR3 has 16 residues. The CDR3 DNA follows: TGTGCCAGCAGTCCGGTTGTGGGACCCAGGGGTCAGTCACTGTTTTTT. Protein product: CASSPVVGPRGQSLFF.

This clone occurred a few times. The chain recombines TRBV2 with TRBJ1-5, with 8 bases matching TRBD1. CDR3 length: 14 amino acids. Germline V CDR1 and CDR2: SNHLY, FYNNEI. J lost 0 bases, V lost 7 bases, and 2 bases had no gene match. This CDR3 is CASTGQVSNQPQHF. The CDR3 DNA sequence: TGTGCCAGCACGGGACAGGTTAGCAATCAGCCCCAGCATTTT.

This rearrangement joins TRBV7-2 to TRBJ2-5; 13 nucleotides align to TRBD2. The germline V gene has CDR1 SGHTA and CDR2 FQGNSA. With V trimmed by 6 bases and J by 5 bases, 9 bases remained unmatched. The CDR3 contains 16 residues. CDR3 DNA sequence: TGTGCCAGCAGTCTTACTAGCGGGAGGGCCCGGGAGACCCAGTACTTC. It specifies CASSLTSGRARETQYF.

This chain connects TRBV28 to TRBJ1-1, with a weak D call TRBD1 (6 bases). Germline loops: CDR1 MDHEN, CDR2 SYDVKM. V gave up 4 bases and J gave up 1 base, with 10 bases separating them. This CDR3 contains 14 residues. CDR3 protein: CASSSGHPNTEAFF. CDR3 nucleotides: TGTGCCAGCAGTTCGGGACACCCGAACACTGAAGCTTTCTTT.

The rearrangement uses TRBV28 and TRBJ2-7; possibly TRBD2 for D (6 bases). This CDR3 contains 15 residues. V shed 3 bases and J shed 0 bases, with 12 bases lying between them. CDR1 MDHEN and CDR2 SYDVKM come from the germline V gene. The CDR3 sequence: CASSLEGFGSYEQYF. The CDR3 DNA reads TGTGCCAGCAGTTTGGAGGGTTTCGGCTCCTACGAGCAGTACTTC. The entire variable domain, with the rest obtained from reference TRBV28 and TRBJ2-7, is as follows: DVKVTQSSRYLVKRTGEKVFLECVQDMDHENMFWYRQDPGLGLRLIYFSYDVKMKEKGDIPEGYSVSREKKERFSLILESASTNQTSMYLCASSLEGFGSYEQYFGPGTRLTVT.

CDR3 nucleotides: TGTGCCAGCTCCCGGGACAGCTCCAGGGGCAATCAGCCCCAGCATTTT. This gives the protein CASSRDSSRGNQPQHF. This chain links TRBV19 with TRBJ1-5, with 7 positions matching TRBD1. Looked up from germline, CDR1 is LNHDA and CDR2 is SQIVND (reference sequence). After removal of 9 bases from V and 2 bases from J, the junction contained 13 bases not matched to a gene. The CDR3 runs 16 residues.

This clone occurred a few times. This sequence joins TRBV28 and TRBJ1-5; maybe TRBD1 (5 bases). The CDR3 runs 15 residues. Deletions cut 7 bases from V and 2 bases from J, with 15 bases between. CDR1 MDHEN and CDR2 SYDVKM come from the germline V gene. CDR3 sequence: CASISGGLGNQPQHF. In nucleotides, the CDR3 is TGTGCCAGCATTTCCGGGGGGTTGGGCAATCAGCCCCAGCATTTT. Supplemented by reference TRBV28 and TRBJ1-5, the full variable domain reads DVKVTQSSRYLVKRTGEKVFLECVQDMDHENMFWYRQDPGLGLRLIYFSYDVKMKEKGDIPEGYSVSREKKERFSLILESASTNQTSMYLCASISGGLGNQPQHFGDGTRLSIL.

The chain has TRBV6-1 and TRBJ2-7; 11 nucleotides line up with TRBD2. V lost 2 bases, J lost 2 bases, and 5 bases stayed unmatched. This CDR3 region has 16 residues. CDR1 is MNHNS and CDR2 is SASEGT in the germline V gene. For the CDR3, the DNA is TGTGCCAGCAGTGAAACCCGGACTAGCGGGCCCTACGAGCAGTACTTC. Encoded protein: CASSETRTSGPYEQYF.

This chain uses TRBV13 with TRBJ2-3, with D hard to call. There are 15 residues in the CDR3. Germline values: CDR1 PRHDT, CDR2 FYEKMQ (reference sequence). The ends were cut back, 0 bases at V and 0 bases at J, with 7 bases in the middle. The CDR3: CASSLGQTSTDTQYF. DNA for the CDR3: TGTGCCAGCAGCTTAGGGCAGACTAGCACAGATACGCAGTATTTT. The whole variable domain, remainder taken from reference TRBV13 and TRBJ2-3, is AAGVIQSPRHLIKEKRETATLKCYPIPRHDTVYWYQQGPGQDPQFLISFYEKMQSDKGSIPDRFSAQQFSDYHSELNMSSLELGDSALYFCASSLGQTSTDTQYFGPGTRLTVL.

The chain uses TRBV28 and TRBJ1-5, with no clear D. The CDR3 spans 12 residues. Germline CDR1 MDHEN, CDR2 SYDVKM. The V end lost 8 bases, the J end lost 6 bases, and 11 bases lay between the germline ends. Here the CDR3 DNA reads TGTGCCAGCTTCAGGCAACCTCAGCCCCAGCATTTT. This gives the protein CASFRQPQPQHF.

The V and J genes are TRBV7-9 and TRBJ2-7, with D tentatively TRBD2 (6 bases). Trimming removed 4 bases from V and 3 bases from J, with 10 bases in between. This CDR3 spans 13 amino acids. Germline V gene lookup returns CDR1 SEHNR and CDR2 FQNEAQ (reference sequence). Here the CDR3 DNA reads TGTGCCAGCAGCTCGGGACTGCGCTACGAGCAGTACTTC. Its translation: CASSSGLRYEQYF.

In the case of this clone: Germline is not matched at one junction end, which may reflect a read error. V is TRBV28 and J is TRBJ2-4; the match to TRBD1 covers 7 bases. Germline CDR1 and CDR2: MDHEN and SYDVKM. The CDR3 consists of 12 residues. This chain's CDR3 is CASSFYPGQADF. The CDR3 nucleotides are TGTGCCAGCAGTTTTTATCCAGGACAGGCTGATTTC.

This clone was observed a handful of times. J is TRBJ1-2 and V is TRBV9; D remains unclear. Trimming shortened V by 4 bases and J by 8 bases, and 12 bases separated the two germline ends. CDR3 length: 12 residues. The germline V gene has CDR1 SGDLS and CDR2 YYNGEE. In DNA form, the CDR3 reads TGTGCCAGCAGCCTGCCTGGCTGGGGCTACACCTTC. This encodes CASSLPGWGYTF.

V is TRBV7-6 and J is TRBJ2-5; perhaps TRBD2 as D (5 bases). There are 15 residues in the CDR3. The V end was cut by 3 bases, the J end by 2 bases, with 13 bases between. Germline V lookup: CDR1 SGHVS, CDR2 FNYEAQ. The CDR3 loop is CASSFQSGRQETQYF. CDR3 DNA: TGTGCCAGCAGCTTCCAATCGGGGAGACAAGAGACCCAGTACTTC.

V and J are TRBV2 and TRBJ1-6; TRBD1 matches at 9 bases. CDR3 size: 19 residues. V dropped 2 bases and J dropped 7; count of bases not matched to a gene: 15. Germline lookup yields CDR1 SNHLY and CDR2 FYNNEI. The CDR3 region has the DNA TGTGCCAGCAGTGAACGTGTCGGCTCCGGGACAGGGAGAAATTCACCCCTCCACTTT. This gives the protein CASSERVGSGTGRNSPLHF.

The V and J genes are TRBV29-1 and TRBJ2-5, with 7 bases that match TRBD1. Germline CDR1 is SQVTM and CDR2 is ANQGSEA. V dropped 3 bases and J dropped 5; count of bases not matched to a gene: 6. The CDR3 is 13 amino acids. CDR3 sequence: CSVDATGTETQYF. The CDR3 DNA reads as TGCAGCGTTGACGCGACAGGGACGGAGACCCAGTACTTC.

The chain uses TRBV7-2 and TRBJ1-3; D not resolved. CDR3 length: 16 residues. The V gene lost 7 bases and the J gene lost 1 base, with 17 bases spanning the gap. The germline gives CDR1 SGHTA, CDR2 FQGNSA. The CDR3 nucleotides are TGTGCCAGCACCTTGATCCCCCCGGGGTCTGGAAACACCATATATTTT. Translated, it gives CASTLIPPGSGNTIYF.

The chain joins TRBV19 to TRBJ1-2, with a weak D call TRBD1 (6 bases). Trimming removed 2 bases at V and 6 bases at J, with 13 bases between. Germline-derived CDR1 and CDR2 are LNHDA and SQIVND (reference sequence). The CDR3 is made up of 14 amino acids. This chain's CDR3 is CASSIQTGIDGYTF. Here the CDR3 DNA reads TGTGCCAGTAGTATACAAACAGGGATTGATGGCTACACCTTC.

The DNA for the CDR3 is TGTGCCAGCAGTTGGGGCCGCAGACAGGCCTACGAGCAGTACTTC. This gives the protein CASSWGRRQAYEQYF. The chain combines TRBV28 with TRBJ2-7; TRBD1 is a possible D gene (6 bases). The CDR3 spans 15 residues. Trimming took off 4 bases at V and 2 bases at J, with 15 bases between the two ends. The germline V gene has CDR1 MDHEN and CDR2 SYDVKM.

The chain has TRBV15 and TRBJ1-1, with D perhaps TRBD1 (6 bases). There are 14 residues in the CDR3. Germline-derived CDR1 and CDR2 are LNHNV and YYDKDF (reference sequence). The V gene lost 5 bases and the J gene lost 3 bases, with 13 bases spanning the gap. CDR3 bases: TGTGCCACCAGCGTTCCCGAGGGGGACACTGAAGCTTTCTTT. It yields the protein CATSVPEGDTEAFF. Based on the CDR3 plus reference TRBV15 and TRBJ1-1, the full variable domain is DAMVIQNPRYQVTQFGKPVTLSCSQTLNHNVMYWYQQKSSQAPKLLFHYYDKDFNNEADTPDNFQSRRPNTSFCFLDIRSPGLGDTAMYLCATSVPEGDTEAFFGQGTRLTVV.

The chain recombines TRBV7-9 with TRBJ2-7; 8 nucleotides align to TRBD1. The CDR3 contains 15 residues. Per germline, CDR1 SEHNR and CDR2 FQNEAQ (reference sequence). Germline trimming cut 0 bases from V and 5 bases from J; bases unmatched to any gene: 6. CDR3: CASSLAPGQGHEQYF. The CDR3 region has the DNA TGTGCCAGCAGCTTAGCGCCCGGACAGGGCCACGAGCAGTACTTC.

CDR3 in DNA: TGTGCCAGCTCACCACAACCCCCTAACAGGGGCACTGAAGCTTTCTTT. It codes for CASSPQPPNRGTEAFF. The V and J genes are TRBV18 and TRBJ1-1, with 7 positions matching TRBD1. The CDR3 sequence is 16 residues long. Germline values: CDR1 KGHSH, CDR2 LQKENI. The trim removed 1 base at V and 4 bases at J, leaving 9 bases unmatched.

This clone was counted between two and nine times. The chain uses TRBV7-9 and TRBJ1-3, with D uncertain. Germline CDR1 and CDR2: SEHNR and FQNEAQ (reference sequence). V lost 9 bases and J 1 base, leaving 10 bases between the germline ends. The CDR3 contains 13 residues. CDR3 amino acids: CASAESSGNTIYF. The DNA for the CDR3 is TGTGCCAGTGCAGAATCTTCTGGAAACACCATATATTTT.

V and J are TRBV18 and TRBJ2-1, with 9 bases matching TRBD1. Losses at the gene ends were 2 bases for V and 2 bases for J; bases not matched to a gene: 7. The germline CDR1 and CDR2 sequences are KGHSH and LQKENI. The CDR3 runs 17 residues. CDR3 in amino acids: CASSPLTGGSPYNEQFF. Written as DNA, the CDR3 is TGTGCCAGCTCACCATTGACAGGGGGTAGCCCCTACAATGAGCAGTTCTTC.

The genes are TRBV7-9 and TRBJ2-7, with D maybe TRBD1 (6 bases). Germline CDR1 SEHNR, CDR2 FQNEAQ (reference sequence). This CDR3 has 13 residues. The V gene lost 6 bases and the J gene lost 0 bases, with 9 bases spanning the gap. The CDR3 DNA reads TGTGCCAGCAGGGCAGGGGACTCCTACGAGCAGTACTTC. The encoded protein is CASRAGDSYEQYF.

This clone was counted a few times. V and J are TRBV30 and TRBJ2-7; 9 nucleotides line up with TRBD2. The CDR3 is made up of 16 amino acids. CDR1 is GTSNPN, CDR2 SVGIG, per germline (reference sequence). The V and J ends lost 3 bases and 5 bases, in that order; junction bases with no gene match: 14. The CDR3 is CAWSGGKVAGVHEQYF. CDR3 nucleotides: TGTGCCTGGAGCGGAGGAAAGGTAGCGGGAGTCCACGAGCAGTACTTC. The whole variable domain, remainder taken from reference TRBV30 and TRBJ2-7, is SQTIHQWPATLVQPVGSPLSLECTVEGTSNPNLYWYRQAAGRGLQLLFYSVGIGQISSEVPQNLSASRPQDRQFILSSKKLLLSDSGFYLCAWSGGKVAGVHEQYFGPGTRLTVT.